This T cell receptor (beta chain) was obtained from a study of blood T cell repertoires in COVID-19. Study in general: Acute-phase and convalescent COVID-19 samples originated in the United States, Italy and Spain.

The authors' processing: For nucleated cells, counts were estimated from reference gene primer amplification. Profiling relied on immunoSEQ multiplex PCR, and the TCRdb table lists in-frame clones only, not all of them. V, J and clone size derive from that table, while D and trimming were established from the DNA sequence. The sample lists about 210,000 clones, 82% occurring once. The receptor's source is a woman aged 70-85 years with COVID-19, enrolled during active disease. The sample comprised peripheral blood.

The CDR3 DNA follows: TGTGCCAGCAGCGTAGTCGGGTTAGCGGGTGGTGGGCAAGAGACCCAGTACTTC. This sequence encodes CASSVVGLAGGGQETQYF. The chain couples TRBV9 to TRBJ2-5; TRBD2 matches 7 bases. J lost 2 bases, V lost 0 bases, and 13 bases had no gene match. Looked up from germline, CDR1 is SGDLS and CDR2 is YYNGEE. CDR3 length: 18 residues.